One and the same sample provided the 18 T cell receptor beta chains below, sequenced in a study of blood T cells in healthy people across ages. Next came a second PCR, run for about 7 to 12 cycles, which used a sample-barcoded 5' primer along with a J-beta primer mix. TCRdb passed the 5' RACE reads through MiXCR, listing each CDR3 protein once. The data contain around 900,000 distinct CDR3 sequences, 51% of them singletons. The sequencing input was blood. The receptors come from an older woman in good health.

This clonotype was found many times. The chain links TRBV20-1 to TRBJ1-5; D remains unclear. Per the germline V gene, CDR1 is DFQATT and CDR2 is SNEGSKA (reference sequence). V was cut by 2 bases and J by 1 base, with 9 bases left in between. The CDR3 loop spans 14 amino acids. The CDR3 DNA reads TGCAGTGCTAGACAGCAGACAAGCAATCAGCCCCAGCATTTT. It codes for CSARQQTSNQPQHF.

This clonotype appeared once. The J gene is TRBJ2-1, the V gene TRBV4-2; 8 bases are a match to TRBD2. J gave up 4 bases and V 0 bases, and 5 bases lay outside the gene matches. CDR1 is LGHNA, CDR2 YNFKEQ, per germline. The CDR3 sequence is 16 residues long. CDR3 coding DNA: TGTGCCAGCAGCCAAGATTCGGGGGGGGCATACAATGAGCAGTTCTTC. This translates into CASSQDSGGAYNEQFF.

The chain joins TRBV10-3 to TRBJ2-5; 7 bases fit TRBD2. The CDR3 loop spans 15 amino acids. Per germline, CDR1 ENHRY and CDR2 SYGVKD. Trimming at V came to 4 bases and at J to 1 base, leaving 6 bases not matched to a gene. CDR3 in amino acids: CAISAAQRGQETQYF. The CDR3 DNA reads as TGTGCCATCAGTGCGGCTCAGCGGGGCCAAGAGACCCAGTACTTC.

In this sample, this clonotype turned up a few times. The chain employs TRBV29-1 and TRBJ1-2; D unresolved. The V end was cut by 4 bases, the J end by 0 bases, with 12 bases between. The CDR3 consists of 14 residues. Germline V CDR1 and CDR2: SQVTM, ANQGSEA. The CDR3 spells CSVVGGITNYGYTF. CDR3 DNA sequence: TGCAGCGTTGTGGGAGGGATAACTAACTATGGCTACACCTTC.

The chain is built from TRBV9 and TRBJ2-7, with D possibly matching TRBD2 (5 bases). V gave up 0 bases and J gave up 4 bases, with 17 bases separating them. Germline V lookup: CDR1 SGDLS, CDR2 YYNGEE. This CDR3 is built from 16 residues. CDR3 bases: TGTGCCAGCAGCGTAGGGAGGCGTCCGGAGGTATACGAGCAGTACTTC. Its translation: CASSVGRRPEVYEQYF.

The chain uses TRBV2 and TRBJ2-5, with D possibly being TRBD2 (5 bases). Germline V CDR1 and CDR2: SNHLY, FYNNEI. This CDR3 region has 13 residues. Trimming took 7 bases from V and 4 from J, leaving 13 bases between them. The CDR3 sequence is CASMLDFGETQYF. The DNA for the CDR3 is TGTGCCAGCATGCTGGACTTCGGAGAGACCCAGTACTTC.

This chain connects TRBV3-1 to TRBJ1-1; 7 bases are shared with TRBD1. Germline assignment: CDR1 LGHDT and CDR2 YNNKEL (reference sequence). The CDR3 extends over 19 amino acids. Germline trimming cut 1 base from V and 2 bases from J; bases unmatched to any gene: 16. Written as DNA, the CDR3 is TGTGCCAGCAGCCAAGGGCCAGGGGGAAGAAGGTTCCGAAACACTGAAGCTTTCTTT. Encoded protein: CASSQGPGGRRFRNTEAFF.

The chain joins TRBV11-2 to TRBJ2-1, with D unclear. There are 11 residues in the CDR3. V gave up 6 bases and J gave up 8 bases, with 8 bases separating them. The germline V gene has CDR1 SGHAT and CDR2 FQNNGV. CDR3 protein: CASRTLDEQFF. The CDR3 DNA reads TGTGCCAGCAGGACCCTAGATGAGCAGTTCTTC.

This clonotype was found a few times. The chain uses TRBV29-1 and TRBJ2-3; a weak D match, TRBD1 (6 bases). Germline V gives CDR1 SQVTM, CDR2 ANQGSEA. The CDR3 is 11 amino acids. V dropped 2 bases and J dropped 11 bases, with 11 bases sitting between them. In DNA, the CDR3 is TGCAGCGTTGAACTCAGACAGGTGCAGTATTTT. This encodes CSVELRQVQYF.

The V gene is TRBV20-1, the J gene TRBJ2-1, with a tentative D call TRBD2 (6 bases). V was clipped by 3 bases and J by 0 bases, with 12 bases between them. Germline-derived CDR1 and CDR2 are DFQATT and SNEGSKA (reference sequence). The CDR3 is 15 amino acids. The CDR3 nucleotides are TGCAGTGCTAGGGGTATAGCGGTCTCCTACAATGAGCAGTTCTTC. Translated: CSARGIAVSYNEQFF.

The chain joins TRBV5-1 to TRBJ2-3; TRBD2 agrees at 10 bases. Per germline, CDR1 SGHRS and CDR2 YFSETQ. This CDR3 contains 17 residues. After removal of 4 bases from V and 0 bases from J, the junction contained 8 bases not matched to a gene. As DNA, the CDR3 is TGCGCCAGCAGCCCCAGACGGACTAGCGGCAGCACAGATACGCAGTATTTT. It yields the protein CASSPRRTSGSTDTQYF.

This clonotype came up many times. The CDR3 is CASSQDRAGTSGSGTQYF. The CDR3 DNA sequence: TGCGCCAGCAGCCAAGATCGGGCGGGGACTAGCGGGAGTGGAACGCAGTATTTT. The V gene is TRBV4-3, the J gene TRBJ2-3, with 14 bases fitting TRBD2. Losses at the gene ends were 0 bases for V and 9 bases for J; bases not matched to a gene: 11. The CDR3 length is 18 residues. Germline V gives CDR1 LGHNA, CDR2 YSLEER.

The chain carries TRBV10-3 and TRBJ2-4; D might be TRBD2 (6 bases). Trimming removed 0 bases from V and 0 bases from J, with 15 bases in between. CDR1 ENHRY and CDR2 SYGVKD come from the germline V gene. This CDR3 contains 18 residues. CDR3 in amino acids: CAISESMSGVVAKNIQYF. CDR3 bases: TGTGCCATCAGTGAGTCAATGTCGGGGGTCGTAGCCAAAAACATTCAGTACTTC.

The chain combines TRBV6-6 with TRBJ2-5; D gene uncertain. Germline V gene lookup returns CDR1 MNHNY and CDR2 SVGAGI (reference sequence). The CDR3 runs to 13 residues. With 5 bases removed from V and 0 bases from J, the gap between germline ends came to 7 bases. In DNA, the CDR3 is TGTGCCAGCAGTCTTCAAAACCAAGAGACCCAGTACTTC. It codes for CASSLQNQETQYF.

The rearrangement links TRBV12-3 or TRBV12-4 to TRBJ1-6; D is ambiguous. Between the trimmed V and J ends, which lost 6 bases and 2 bases, there was a span of 11 bases. The CDR3 loop spans 15 amino acids. CDR3 residues: CASSPTAPYNSPLHF. The CDR3 DNA is TGTGCCAGCAGCCCTACGGCGCCCTATAATTCACCCCTCCACTTT.

The gene calls are TRBV2 and TRBJ2-4, with 14 nucleotides matching TRBD2. The tail of the sequence fits TRBJ2-7 better, so the J call may be wrong. CDR3 length equals 15 residues. Looked up from germline, CDR1 is SNHLY and CDR2 is FYNNEI. CDR3 in amino acids: CASIQGLAGAYEQYF. The CDR3 DNA reads as TGTGCCAGCATTCAGGGACTAGCGGGAGCCTACGAGCAGTACTTC.

This clonotype has a handful of counts. V is TRBV24-1 and J is TRBJ2-1; D is perhaps TRBD1 (6 bases). CDR1 and CDR2 (germline): KGHDR, SFDVKD. The CDR3 is 16 residues long. The V end lost 6 bases, the J end lost 8 bases, and 22 bases lay between the germline ends. The CDR3 DNA reads as TGTGCCACCAGTAAAACCGGGCAGGGGCGTAGAGATGAGCAGTTCTTC. As protein: CATSKTGQGRRDEQFF.

This clonotype was detected only a few times. A much bigger clone sits one base away, suggesting this may be a read error. This chain connects TRBV7-2 to TRBJ2-3, with 7 bases fitting TRBD2. CDR3 length equals 13 residues. With 4 bases clipped from V and 8 bases from J, the junction kept 6 bases outside the gene matches. Germline V CDR1 and CDR2: SGHTA, FQGNSA. Here the CDR3 DNA reads TGTGCCAGCAGCTGCTCCCCGGGGGGTACGCAGTATTTT. This gives the protein CASSCSPGGTQYF.